This entry features one TCR beta chain sequence. Its target is unknown. The length of the CDR3 is 14 residues. CDR1 and CDR2 from the germline V gene are SGHRS and YFSETQ. Trimming took off 0 bases at V and 1 base at J, with 7 bases between the two ends. Repertoires were generated with immunoSEQ multiplex PCR, while TCRdb's copy carries only in-frame clones and drops some. The sample yields approximately 76,000 clones, 75% to 95% seen once. The sample is drawn from a study of a mutant IDH1 vaccine in newly diagnosed glioma. General study findings and limits: Vaccine-induced immune responses occurred in more than 80% of patients.

Time point reported: week 5, during vaccination. Alongside topical imiquimod, each dose of vaccine comprised 300 ug of mutant IDH1 20-mer peptide. Donors had new WHO grade 3 or 4 IDH1-mutant, ATRX-lost astrocytomas. The receptor's source is a woman aged 45-60 years with glioma. Sequenced here: PBMCs, sampled from a glioma patient whose treatment included an IDH1 peptide vaccine. The V gene is TRBV5-1, the J gene TRBJ1-2; D gene unclear. CDR3 in DNA: TGCGCCAGCAGCTTGGAGTCGGTTAACTATGGCTACACCTTC. Protein sequence: CASSLESVNYGYTF.